This TCR beta chain was sequenced for a study of blood T cell repertoires in COVID-19 (dated by TCRdb to the early 2020s). Turning to the overall study: The collaborator samples originated in the United States, Italy and Spain and spanned the acute and convalescent phases of COVID-19. Deeply sampled blood TCRbeta repertoires from subjects exposed to, actively infected with, or recovered from COVID-19 were included in the dataset. Where available, HLA class I and class II types were taken from metadata supplied by the sample provider and were not determined by assay-based typing. The samples were drawn from the first 160 participants of the ongoing ImmuneRACE study and from 1,254 subjects provided by 6 global collaborators. The material from the prospective study consisted of cDNA or gDNA derived from T cells, B-cell-depleted T cells, or PBMCs. The repertoires were released in a freely available public database meant as a resource for research on the immune response to SARS-CoV-2. The sample metadata nearly always contained a de-identified subject ID, COVID-19 status, age in years and sex. The investigation overall reported the following: The quantity of clinical and demographic metadata differed by source and by participant and was supplied without curation.

As for this clone: The antigen it binds to is not known. Qualities for individual bases were not recorded, and no much larger clone is one base off.

Enrolling through a virtual design, the prospective study's participants ranged in age from roughly 18 to 89 years and lived across some 22 United States geographic areas. In the prospective study, cohorts were assigned on the basis of participant-reported clinical history obtained from a screening survey and a study questionnaire. Mobile phlebotomists in the prospective study collected whole blood, serum and a nasopharyngeal or oropharyngeal swab from every participant. Participants in the prospective study had the option to provide additional blood draws and questionnaires over a roughly 2-month period. Before DNA extraction, blood samples from the prospective study were shipped at room temperature or frozen. The immunoSEQ Assay, a bias-controlled multiplex PCR, was used to amplify TCRbeta CDR3 regions from genomic DNA. Per the authors' processing: The number of nucleated cells in each sample was estimated from the amplification of reference gene primers within the assay. Sequence reads were collapsed and filtered to measure the absolute abundance of every unique TCRbeta CDR3 rearrangement. For each sample, productive Simpson clonality was calculated by taking the square root of Simpson's diversity index across productive rearrangements. Imported from immuneACCESS, the table was reduced by TCRdb to in-frame sequences with V and J called. These copies leave out some clones; in studies compared against another copy, an unresolved V gene accounts for under half, and the cause of the remainder is not known. V and J calls and clone size are those listed in that table; D and trimming were worked out from the DNA. The sample yields around 300,000 clones; 85% to 90% were counted once. The ten largest clones take up less than 2% of the sample.

The junction carries 8 bases between V and J, which are trimmed by 1 base and 1 base respectively. The CDR3, from cysteine to phenylalanine, totals 15 residues. The CDR3 DNA has 45 bases and is translated from base 1. Taken from the germline V gene, the CDR1 and CDR2 loops are SGHTA and FQGNSA. The clonotype was recovered from a woman aged 18-29 years with acute COVID-19. The sequenced sample was PBMCs or T cells enriched from blood (not recorded which). Recombination joined TRBV7-2 with TRBJ2-1; the D region possibly corresponds to TRBD2 (5 bases align). The nucleotide sequence reads as follows: TGTGCCAGCAGCTTAGTTTCGGGGTCCTACAATGAGCAGTTCTTC. This is translated as CASSLVSGSYNEQFF.